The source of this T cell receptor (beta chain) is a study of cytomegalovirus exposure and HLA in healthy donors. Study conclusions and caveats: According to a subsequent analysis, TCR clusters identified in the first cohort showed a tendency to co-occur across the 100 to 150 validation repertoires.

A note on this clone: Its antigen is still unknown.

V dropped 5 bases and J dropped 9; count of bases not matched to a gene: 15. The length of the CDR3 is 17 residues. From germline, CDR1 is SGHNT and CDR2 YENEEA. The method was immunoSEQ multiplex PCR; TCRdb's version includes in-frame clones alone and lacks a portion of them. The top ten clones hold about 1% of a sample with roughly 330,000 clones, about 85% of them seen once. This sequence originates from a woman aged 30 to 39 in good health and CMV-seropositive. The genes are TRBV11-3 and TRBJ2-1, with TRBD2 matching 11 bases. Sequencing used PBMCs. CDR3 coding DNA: TGTGCCAGCAGCAGGTATAAGGGTAGCGGGAGGGAGCCTGAGCAGTTCTTC. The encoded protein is CASSRYKGSGREPEQFF.